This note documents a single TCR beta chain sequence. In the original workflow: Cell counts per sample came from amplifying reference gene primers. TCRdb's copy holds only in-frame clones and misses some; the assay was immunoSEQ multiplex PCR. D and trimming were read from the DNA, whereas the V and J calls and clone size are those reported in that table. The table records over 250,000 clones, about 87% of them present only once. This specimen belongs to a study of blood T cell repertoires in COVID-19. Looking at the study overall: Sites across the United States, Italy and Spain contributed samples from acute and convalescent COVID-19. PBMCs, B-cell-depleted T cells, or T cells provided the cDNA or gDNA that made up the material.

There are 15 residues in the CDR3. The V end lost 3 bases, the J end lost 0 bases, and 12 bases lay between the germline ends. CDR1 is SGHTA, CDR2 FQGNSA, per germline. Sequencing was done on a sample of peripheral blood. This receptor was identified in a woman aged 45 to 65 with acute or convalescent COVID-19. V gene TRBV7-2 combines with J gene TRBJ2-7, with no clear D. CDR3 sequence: CASSLGRYSSYEQYF. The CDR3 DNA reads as TGTGCCAGCAGCTTGGGCAGATACAGCTCCTACGAGCAGTACTTC. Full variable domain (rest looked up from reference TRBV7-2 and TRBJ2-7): GAGVSQSPSNKVTEKGKDVELRCDPISGHTALYWYRQSLGQGLEFLIYFQGNSAPDKSGLPSDRFSAERTGGSVSTLTIQRTQQEDSAVYLCASSLGRYSSYEQYFGPGTRLTVT.